This T cell receptor beta chain was identified during a study of T cell responses to AZD1222 COVID-19 vaccine. This table comes from immunoSEQ multiplex PCR, and its TCRdb copy is limited to in-frame clones, with some not included. The table records about 180,000 clones, approximately 90% of them present only once. The CDR3 covers 15 residues. Germline values: CDR1 MNHEY, CDR2 SMNVEV (reference sequence). V was pared by 6 bases and J by 3 bases, with 15 bases between. This receptor was taken from an adult in good health. This chain links TRBV27 with TRBJ1-5, with D tentatively TRBD1 (5 bases). The sequencing used peripheral blood, collected on day 0 of AZD1222 vaccination. The DNA of the CDR3 is TGTGCCAGCAGCCGAGTTGGGGGTGTCAATCAGCCCCAGCATTTT. This translates into CASSRVGGVNQPQHF.